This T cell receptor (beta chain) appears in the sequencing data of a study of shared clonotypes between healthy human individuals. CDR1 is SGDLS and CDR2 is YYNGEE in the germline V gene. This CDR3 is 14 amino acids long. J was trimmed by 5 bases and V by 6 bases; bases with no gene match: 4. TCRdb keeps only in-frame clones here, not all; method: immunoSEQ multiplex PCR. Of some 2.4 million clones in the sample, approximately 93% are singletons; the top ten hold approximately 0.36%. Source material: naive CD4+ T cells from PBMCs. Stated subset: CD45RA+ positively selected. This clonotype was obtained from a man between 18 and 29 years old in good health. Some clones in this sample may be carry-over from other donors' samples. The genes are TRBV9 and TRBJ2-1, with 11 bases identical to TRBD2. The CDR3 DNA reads TGTGCCAGCACACGACTAGCGGGAAACAATGAGCAGTTCTTC. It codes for CASTRLAGNNEQFF.